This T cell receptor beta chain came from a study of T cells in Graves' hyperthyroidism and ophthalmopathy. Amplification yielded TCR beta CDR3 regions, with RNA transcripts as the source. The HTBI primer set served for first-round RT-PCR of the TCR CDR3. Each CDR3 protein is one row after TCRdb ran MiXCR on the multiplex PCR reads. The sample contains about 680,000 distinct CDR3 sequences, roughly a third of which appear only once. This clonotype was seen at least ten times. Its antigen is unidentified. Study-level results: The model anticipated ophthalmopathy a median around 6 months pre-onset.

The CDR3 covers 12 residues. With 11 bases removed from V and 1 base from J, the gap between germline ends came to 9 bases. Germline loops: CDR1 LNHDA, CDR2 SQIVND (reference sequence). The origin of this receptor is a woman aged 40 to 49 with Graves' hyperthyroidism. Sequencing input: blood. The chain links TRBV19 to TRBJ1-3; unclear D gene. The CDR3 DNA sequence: TGTGCCTCTGGGGAGTCTGGAAACACCATATATTTT. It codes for CASGESGNTIYF.